Given below is one T cell receptor (beta chain) in context. The antigen this receptor binds is unknown. Nothing much larger sits one base from this clone, and base qualities are not available. The data derive from a study of blood T cell repertoires in COVID-19 (dated by TCRdb to about 2020). About the investigation overall: Collaborator samples came from the United States, Italy and Spain and covered acute and convalescent phases of COVID-19. The repertoires were released in a freely available public database meant as a resource for research on the immune response to SARS-CoV-2. The prospective study material was composed of cDNA or gDNA derived from T cells, B-cell-depleted T cells, or PBMCs. Subjects who had been exposed to COVID-19, were actively infected with it, or had recovered from it provided the deeply sampled blood TCRbeta repertoires that made up the dataset. The samples were drawn from two sources: the first 160 participants of the ongoing ImmuneRACE study, and 1,254 subjects contributed by 6 global collaborators. A de-identified subject ID, COVID-19 status, age in years and sex were almost always included in the sample metadata. HLA class I and class II types, where available, came from metadata supplied by the sample provider rather than from assay-based typing.

Results the study describes overall, beyond this receptor: How much clinical and demographic metadata was included differed by source and by participant, and the metadata was provided uncurated.

Each collaborating institution followed its own protocols to collect whole blood in K2EDTA tubes. For TCRbeta analysis, collaborators shipped samples as frozen whole blood, isolated PBMCs, or DNA extracted from either of those sample types. Unmatched junction bases come to 4, with V trimmed by 3 bases and J by 4 bases. The CDR3 covers 15 residues, taking in both the cysteine and the phenylalanine. The sequence is cut down to CDR3 DNA, 45 bases in frame from base 1. From the germline V gene (reference sequence), CDR1 is SSHAT and CDR2 is FNYEAQ. TCRbeta CDR3 regions were amplified from genomic DNA using the immunoSEQ Assay, a bias-controlled multiplex PCR. In the authors' own workflow: The number of nucleated cells in each sample was estimated by amplification of reference gene primers within the assay. To quantify the absolute abundance of each unique TCRbeta CDR3 rearrangement, sequence reads were collapsed and filtered. For each sample, productive Simpson clonality was calculated as the square root of Simpson's diversity index over productive rearrangements. TCRdb retrieved this table from immuneACCESS and kept in-frame rearrangements only. Not all clones are present; in checked studies, unresolved V genes account for under half, and no reason is known for the remainder. D and trimming come from the DNA, and the V and J calls and clone size come from that table. The sample table lists 120,000 to 150,000 clones, 84% of them with a count of one. Of the sample, approximately 40% falls within the top ten clones.

The receptor was derived from a human donor in a cohort sampled during active COVID-19. Rearrangement joined TRBV7-7 to TRBJ2-5; 11 junctional bases match TRBD1. Sequencing was carried out using peripheral blood. This receptor carries the CDR3 CASSFGQGALETQYF. The DNA sequence is as follows: TGTGCCAGCAGCTTCGGACAGGGGGCTTTAGAGACCCAGTACTTC.